These 20 T cell receptor beta chains were all obtained from the same sample, sequenced in a study of T cell changes during pregnancy in multiple sclerosis. This table comes from immunoSEQ multiplex PCR, and its TCRdb copy is limited to in-frame clones, with some not included. The sample lists about 38,000 clones; more than 85% were seen once. Material: CD8+ T cells from peripheral blood mononuclear cells, obtained after pregnancy. The receptors were sampled from a female donor with multiple sclerosis, enrolled in a pregnancy study.

V is TRBV6-4 and J is TRBJ2-1; 7 nucleotides align to TRBD2. The CDR3 has 15 amino acids. Losses at the gene ends were 3 bases for V and 9 bases for J; bases not matched to a gene: 11. Germline V gives CDR1 MRHNA, CDR2 SNTAGT. This chain's CDR3 is CASSEAGTGNAEQFF. For the CDR3, the DNA is TGTGCCAGCAGTGAAGCGGGAACGGGAAATGCTGAGCAGTTCTTC.

The chain links TRBV30 to TRBJ2-7; 7 bases line up with TRBD1. There are 13 residues in the CDR3. Germline CDR1 GTSNPN, CDR2 SVGIG (reference sequence). V was clipped by 0 bases and J by 5 bases; unmatched bases: 4. Here the CDR3 DNA reads TGTGCCTGGAGTGTGGGACAGATCGACGAGCAGTACTTC. Translation gives CAWSVGQIDEQYF.

The chain joins TRBV7-8 to TRBJ2-1; 11 bases map to TRBD2. The CDR3 extends over 18 amino acids. Germline-derived CDR1 and CDR2 are SGHVS and FQNEAQ. V trimming: 4 bases; J trimming: 4 bases; junction bases outside the gene matches: 12. CDR3 nucleotide sequence: TGTGCCAGCAGCTCCCCGACTAGCGGGACCTCTTTTTACAATGAGCAGTTCTTC. Residues: CASSSPTSGTSFYNEQFF.

The V and J genes are TRBV12-2 and TRBJ2-7; the table calls TRBD1, which could not be checked here. TRBV12-2 is given as a pseudogene. This CDR3 spans 15 amino acids. The CDR3 DNA is TGTGCAAGTCGCCGCCCACAGGGGGCCGGGTACGAGCAGTACTTC. This encodes CASRRPQGAGYEQYF.

This sequence joins TRBV4-1 and TRBJ2-7, with 7 bases aligning to TRBD2. Unmatched junction bases numbered 7, after V lost 1 base and J lost 1 base. CDR1 is MGHRA, CDR2 YSYEKL, per germline. The CDR3 is 16 amino acids. In nucleotides, the CDR3 is TGCGCCAGCAGCCAAGGGAGTCTAGCGGCTTCCTACGAGCAGTACTTC. Its protein is CASSQGSLAASYEQYF.

The count of this clone is one. This sequence joins TRBV27 and TRBJ2-3, with TRBD2 as a possible D gene (5 bases). This CDR3 is 15 amino acids long. Trimming left V 6 bases short and J 5 bases short, with 18 bases between. Germline CDR1 reads MNHEY; CDR2 reads SMNVEV (reference sequence). The CDR3 DNA sequence: TGTGCCAGCAGCACGTCCGGGATAATGGGAGATACGCAGTATTTT. Amino acids: CASSTSGIMGDTQYF.

This clone occurred a few times. V usage is TRBV6-5 and J usage is TRBJ1-6; 9 bases map to TRBD1. V lost 3 bases, J lost 11 bases, and 2 bases stayed unmatched. CDR3 length: 13 amino acids. Looked up from germline, CDR1 is MNHEY and CDR2 is SVGAGI. The CDR3 nucleotides read TGTGCCAGCAGTTATGGACAGGGGCCACCCCTCCACTTT. This gives the protein CASSYGQGPPLHF.

This rearrangement joins TRBV5-5 to TRBJ1-2, with D perhaps matching TRBD1 (5 bases). The CDR3 sequence is 14 residues long. From germline, CDR1 is SGHKS and CDR2 YYEKEE (reference sequence). V dropped 4 bases and J dropped 8 bases, with 18 bases sitting between them. CDR3 region: CASSGDFPQEGYTF. CDR3 nucleotides: TGTGCCAGCAGCGGGGACTTTCCCCAGGAGGGCTACACCTTC.

The V and J genes are TRBV4-1 and TRBJ1-5, with D tentatively TRBD1 (5 bases). V dropped 1 base and J dropped 6 bases, with 13 bases sitting between them. Per the germline V gene, CDR1 is MGHRA and CDR2 is YSYEKL. This CDR3 region has 15 residues. The CDR3 loop is CASSQGGGRGQPQHF. The CDR3 DNA reads TGCGCCAGCAGCCAAGGGGGTGGGAGGGGTCAGCCCCAGCATTTT.

The chain employs TRBV5-4 and TRBJ2-5; 9 bases agree with TRBD2. CDR3 size: 16 residues. Germline trimming cut 4 bases from V and 2 bases from J; bases unmatched to any gene: 9. Germline V gene data show CDR1 as SGHNT and CDR2 as YYREEE (reference sequence). Here the CDR3 DNA reads TGTGCCAGCAGCACCCGTGGGCGGGGGGGGCAAGAGACCCAGTACTTC. This gives the protein CASSTRGRGGQETQYF.

This clone was recorded only once. The chain employs TRBV25-1 and TRBJ1-2, with a possible D match to TRBD1 (5 bases). Germline CDR1 reads MGHDK; CDR2 reads SYGVNS. The CDR3 has 11 amino acids. The germline V and J ends were trimmed by 7 bases and 6 bases, with 9 bases remaining between them. The CDR3 bases are TGTGCCAGCAACGGGGGACATGGCTACACCTTC. This codes for CASNGGHGYTF.

V gene TRBV28 combines with J gene TRBJ1-1; D is unclear. With 5 bases removed from V and 6 bases from J, the gap between germline ends came to 19 bases. CDR3 length equals 15 residues. Germline V CDR1 and CDR2: MDHEN, SYDVKM. The CDR3 protein is CASSGRVSSSPEAFF. In DNA form, the CDR3 reads TGTGCCAGCAGTGGGAGGGTCTCTTCCTCCCCTGAAGCTTTCTTT.

V usage is TRBV27 and J usage is TRBJ1-5; 9 positions match TRBD1. Germline V CDR1 and CDR2: MNHEY, SMNVEV (reference sequence). J gave up 4 bases and V 3 bases, and 4 bases lay outside the gene matches. CDR3 length: 15 residues. CDR3 protein: CASSFDRGGNQPQHF. CDR3 DNA: TGTGCCAGCAGTTTCGACAGGGGGGGGAATCAGCCCCAGCATTTT.

The rearrangement uses TRBV5-6 and TRBJ2-4; TRBD1 is a possible D gene (6 bases). The CDR3 covers 16 residues. V lost 4 bases to trimming and J lost 0 bases, with 14 bases between them. CDR1 is SGHDT, CDR2 YYEEEE, per germline. CDR3 sequence (DNA): TGTGCCAGCAGCCCCCTCAGGGGCCTAGCCAAAAACATTCAGTACTTC. Amino acids: CASSPLRGLAKNIQYF.

This clone is a singleton in its sample. The chain has TRBV5-8 and TRBJ2-7, with D unresolved. The V gene lost 1 base and the J gene lost 2 bases, with 13 bases spanning the gap. CDR3 length: 15 residues. Germline V gene sequence: CDR1 SGHTS, CDR2 YDEGEE. The CDR3 loop reads CASSLLQVIPYEQYF. The CDR3 DNA is TGTGCCAGCAGCTTGTTGCAGGTGATCCCCTACGAGCAGTACTTC. Full variable domain (remainder filled in from reference TRBV5-8 and TRBJ2-7): EAGVTQSPTHLIKTRGQQATLRCSPISGHTSVYWYQQALGLGLQFLLWYDEGEERNRGNFPPRFSGRQFPNYSSELNVNALELEDSALYLCASSLLQVIPYEQYFGPGTRLTVT.

V gene TRBV27 combines with J gene TRBJ1-5; 10 nucleotides agree with TRBD1. Germline V lookup: CDR1 MNHEY, CDR2 SMNVEV (reference sequence). Germline trimming cut 4 bases from V and 4 bases from J; bases unmatched to any gene: 7. CDR3 size: 16 residues. CDR3 DNA sequence: TGTGCCAGCAGTTACTCCTGGACAGGGGGTAATCAGCCCCAGCATTTT. Its translation is CASSYSWTGGNQPQHF.

The V call is TRBV18, the J call TRBJ1-3; D might be TRBD1 (5 bases). Per germline, CDR1 KGHSH and CDR2 LQKENI. The ends were cut back, 4 bases at V and 4 bases at J, with 14 bases in the middle. This CDR3 contains 15 residues. The CDR3 DNA reads TGTGCCAGCTCACGGCTCGGGGGATACGGAAACACCATATATTTT. Translating gives CASSRLGGYGNTIYF. The full variable domain, in which reference TRBV18 and TRBJ1-3 provide the parts outside the CDR3, is NAGVMQNPRHLVRRRGQEARLRCSPMKGHSHVYWYRQLPEEGLKFMVYLQKENIIDESGMPKERFSAEFPKEGPSILRIQQVVRGDSAAYFCASSRLGGYGNTIYFGEGSWLTVV.

The gene calls are TRBV29-1 and TRBJ2-1, with 11 bases that match TRBD2. The J segment lost 7 bases and the V segment lost 1 base, leaving 6 bases of the junction unmatched. The CDR3 has 15 residues. Germline CDR1 SQVTM, CDR2 ANQGSEA. CDR3 loop: CSVEGSGGAWNEQFF. The CDR3, as DNA: TGCAGCGTTGAAGGTAGCGGGGGGGCCTGGAATGAGCAGTTCTTC.

The count of this clone is one. The J gene is TRBJ1-1, the V gene TRBV9; 8 nucleotides agree with TRBD1. Germline V CDR1 and CDR2: SGDLS, YYNGEE. J lost 5 bases, V lost 0 bases, and 9 bases had no gene match. The CDR3 contains 16 residues. The CDR3 DNA reads TGTGCCAGCAGCGTAGGGACAGGGAACGGAGGAACTGAAGCTTTCTTT. It is translated as CASSVGTGNGGTEAFF.

The chain couples TRBV6-5 to TRBJ1-1; D not resolved. Germline loops: CDR1 MNHEY, CDR2 SVGAGI. The CDR3 loop spans 14 amino acids. V lost 2 bases and J 6 bases, leaving 13 bases between the germline ends. Here the CDR3 DNA reads TGTGCCAGCAGTTACAAGCGGGGAGACGCTGAAGCTTTCTTT. This sequence encodes CASSYKRGDAEAFF.